The present T cell receptor beta chain was sequenced within a study of identical twins. The germline gives CDR1 KGHSH, CDR2 LQKENI. CDR3 length: 12 residues. The V end was cut by 1 base, the J end by 1 base, with 1 base between. Broader study findings: Insertions ran lower in abundant cord blood beta clonotypes, though not in memory repertoires. Analyses of zero insertions could be partly confounded by invariant MAIT and iNKT cells.

This clonotype came up many times. The antigen remains undetermined. Template switching added a universal primer site, and cDNA bore unique molecular identifiers. TCRdb independently ran MiXCR on the 5' RACE reads; one entry per CDR3 protein. The repertoire holds approximately 1.8 million distinct CDR3 sequences, around a third seen once, with 0.25% to 0.3% in the top ten. This TCR came from a newborn girl in good health. The sequencing sample was made of cord blood. The chain is built from TRBV18 and TRBJ2-5; D not resolved. The CDR3 nucleotides read TGTGCCAGCTCACCACGCCAAGAGACCCAGTACTTC. It translates to CASSPRQETQYF.